The sequence of this TCR beta chain was determined in a study of regulatory T cells in long-lasting Graves disease (TCRdb year 2021). About the study as a whole: Newly diagnosed Graves' disease patients had taken antithyroid drugs for less than 3 months. Persistent Graves' disease patients were compared with newly diagnosed Graves' disease patients by peripheral blood TCR sequencing and RNA sequencing. The study took place in China and was registered as a clinical trial. A total of some 33 samples were covered by TCR sequencing, comprising some 13 persistent and roughly 20 newly diagnosed Graves' disease patients.

This clonotype has only a few counts. Its antigen is not yet known. Qualities for individual bases were not recorded, and no much larger clone is one base off. CDR1 and CDR2, looked up from the germline V gene, are MNHGY and SVAAGI. From its cysteine to its phenylalanine, the CDR3 spans 11 amino acids. The entry retains the CDR3 DNA only, 33 bases that are in frame from base 1. V and J are truncated by 4 bases and 7 bases respectively, leaving an intervening sequence of 6 bases. Library creation used multiplex PCR. Data came from an Illumina HiSeq 4000. iRepertoire HTBI primers and Arm-PCR amplification of CDR3 regions were used to construct TCR beta libraries. Before sequencing, the PCR products went through gel purification. The paper's data handling went like this. Across samples, 60 to 70 TRBV and roughly 15 TRBJ segments were identified and used for gene usage analysis of CDR3 amino acid clonotypes. COPE and FqMerger were used to merge filtered high-quality paired reads into contigs. Contigs were aligned with BLAST to IMGT TRBV, TRBD and TRBJ reference genes, and CDR3 was defined per IMGT. Any clonotype with a frequency above 0.1% was classified as a highly expanded clone. Repertoire diversity was measured by Shannon entropy, and V-J evenness by the Gini coefficient. A clonotype was considered public if more than one individual shared it. TCRdb's own reprocessing of the public reads used fastp at Q25 and MiXCR and kept productive beta chains. All rows with the same CDR3 protein become a single entry with the most common DNA and genes. TCRdb, not the authors, supplied the V and J calls. Recorded for this sample are 300,000 to 400,000 distinct CDR3 sequences; approximately 15% of them occurred a single time. Roughly 27% of the sample belongs to the ten largest clones.

Here is what the overall study found, with its caveats: The small sample size was acknowledged by the authors as a limitation that may reduce accuracy. Lower TCR Shannon entropy and fewer highly expanded clones were observed in persistent Graves' disease patients than in newly diagnosed patients, which suggested clonal expansion. TRBV28, TRBJ1-2 and TRBJ2-5 were preferentially used in persistent disease, while TRBV20-1 and TRBJ2-1 were favored in newly diagnosed disease. Sequencing and analysis were limited to the TCR beta chain. Peripheral blood alone was examined, since thyroid tissue, which constituted the primary lesion, could not be accessed. Persistent patients shared more public clonotypes among themselves (more than 2,500) than newly diagnosed patients did (about 900).

The meaning of the sample's time point label: newly diagnosed GD, antithyroid drugs for less than 3 months. For both TCR sequencing and RNA sequencing, RNA was extracted from PBMCs using TRIzol. The diagnosis of Graves' disease was made according to American Thyroid Association guidelines. Recruitment of patients was carried out at an endocrinology department in Xi'an, China. Each patient gave roughly 10 milliliters of peripheral blood, collected in an EDTA anticoagulant tube. Ficoll Paque Plus density gradient separation was used to isolate PBMCs, and no additional T cell sorting was done. An Agilent 2100 Bioanalyzer and agarose gel were used to check RNA quality, while a NanoDrop 2000 measured RNA concentration. The sample also formed part of further work on T cells in Graves' hyperthyroidism and ophthalmopathy. The second study also describes: Stable Graves' hyperthyroidism was defined as no progression to ophthalmopathy during 18 months of follow-up. Hyperthyroidism patients were newly diagnosed, had a disease duration of under 2 months, and were aged 18 to 65 years. Exclusion was applied to patients with uncontrolled infections, other autoimmune diseases, pregnancy or lactation. Diagnoses were based on clinical symptoms, serum thyroxine and TRAb, thyroid ultrasound and orbital computed tomography. The TCR CDR3 was subjected to a first round of RT-PCR using the HTBI primer set and the Qiagen OneStep RT-PCR kit. Blood samples also contained most of the expanded thyroid clonotypes (frequency above 0.001), which suggests that blood repertoires may reflect thyroid immune responses. A 13 V-J signature model separated ophthalmopathy from stable hyperthyroidism, with just over 85% sensitivity and 81.08% specificity in cross-validation and 80%/75% in testing. During validation, the model predicted progression to ophthalmopathy a median of about 6.3 months ahead of onset, with almost 71% sensitivity and roughly 72% specificity. To identify TCR V-J signatures that set the groups apart, the researchers used a discovery cohort of 100 patients, made up of around 42 with Graves' ophthalmopathy and 57 with stable Graves' hyperthyroidism. Prospective prediction of ophthalmopathy was tested in an independent validation cohort consisting of 18 to 20 hyperthyroidism patients and some 17 patients who later progressed to ophthalmopathy. For training and testing, the 100 patients in the discovery cohort were randomly divided in a 7:3 ratio. In addition, the study compared T-cell repertoires in thyroid tissue and in blood from about six Graves' hyperthyroidism patients. Once sampling was done, hyperthyroidism patients were given methimazole at a starting dose of 30 mg daily, whereas ophthalmopathy patients were given high-dose intravenous methylprednisolone. Libraries were constructed in a second round of multiplex PCR, after which size selection and purification were carried out. Paired-end sequencing of the libraries was performed with 100 bp reads on an Illumina HiSeq2000. SOAPnuke was used to process the raw data, throwing out any read that contained adapters or uncalled bases, had a mean Phred below 15, or lacked an exact constant-primer or identifier match. High-quality paired reads were merged using COPE v1.2.5, and each unique nucleotide sequence was defined as a clonotype. MiTCR v1.1 was used to align the clonotypes against IMGT TRBV, TRBD and TRBJ reference segments. The analysis was restricted to V-J combinations with a frequency above 0.0001, which together covered 99% to 99.2% of the repertoires. A TCS score was defined as the ratio between F50 (clonal expansion) and ExV (chaos), using BLOSUM62-based TCRdist between CDR3 peptides within each V-J. Welch's t-statistics and random forest reduced 500 to 550 V-J features to roughly 13, which were used in a naive Bayes classifier (R e1071). No statistical method was used to fix the sample size in advance, and group allocation was not hidden from the investigators. The paper reports TCR Vbeta CDR3 sequencing of some 140 peripheral blood samples: under 45 ophthalmopathy, fewer than 80 hyperthyroidism and approximately 17 progressor patients.

This receptor was identified in a man between 40 and 49 years old with Graves disease. Donor details come from another sample of the same person, matched by shared clones. The rearranged segments are TRBV6-9 and TRBJ2-3; no D gene call is confident. Sequences were derived from peripheral blood mononuclear cells (PBMCs), sampled at new diagnosis, from a patient treated with antithyroid drugs. For the CDR3, the sequence is CASSLGNTQYF. The sequenced DNA is TGTGCCAGCAGTTTGGGGAATACGCAGTATTTT.